This is a list of T cell receptor beta chains from one sample in a study of T-cell reconstitution after alpha-beta-depleted transplantation in children. TCRdb reanalysed the PCR reads using MiXCR and keeps one entry per CDR3 protein. Here the sample spans 140,000 or so distinct CDR3 sequences, about 8.8% being singletons. The material was PBMCs, mostly from graft donor cells, obtained 180 days after TCRalphabeta/CD19-depleted stem cell transplant. The receptors here all came from a female patient aged 2-15 years who had a stem cell transplant for congenital amegakaryocytic thrombocytopenia, so the T cells may come from the graft donor. Both conserved end residues are part of each CDR3. The D gene is left open where the match is weak. Where a row states a size, it is once, few, many or the class of an expanded clone; other rows omit it.

cdr3_nt: TGTGCCAGTAGTACCCCCCGCGGCAGTAGACCAGACGGCTACGAGCAGTACTTC
cdr3_aa: CASSTPRGSRPDGYEQYF
clone_size: many
v_call: TRBV19
d_call: NA
j_call: TRBJ2-7

cdr3_nt: TGTGCCAGCAGTTTATTGGCGGCCTATGGCTACACCTTC
cdr3_aa: CASSLLAAYGYTF
clone_size: many
v_call: TRBV28
d_call: NA
j_call: TRBJ1-2

cdr3_nt: TGTGCCAGCAGCTTCGCGGGCAATACGCAGTATTTT
cdr3_aa: CASSFAGNTQYF
clone_size: many
v_call: TRBV7-2
d_call: NA
j_call: TRBJ2-3

cdr3_nt: TGTGCCAGCAGTTTGTGGGGCACTAGCACAGATACGCAGTATTTT
cdr3_aa: CASSLWGTSTDTQYF
clone_size: NA
v_call: TRBV28
d_call: NA
j_call: TRBJ2-3

cdr3_nt: TGTGCCAGCAGCACCGGACTACTCGAGCAGTACTTC
cdr3_aa: CASSTGLLEQYF
clone_size: many
v_call: TRBV7-8
d_call: NA
j_call: TRBJ2-7

cdr3_nt: TGTGCCAGCAGCTGGTTGGTCGGAAACGCATACGAGCAGTACTTC
cdr3_aa: CASSWLVGNAYEQYF
clone_size: many
v_call: TRBV7-2
d_call: NA
j_call: TRBJ2-7

cdr3_nt: TGTGCCAGCAGTCCCCCTGGGTCTAATGAAAAACTGTTTTTT
cdr3_aa: CASSPPGSNEKLFF
clone_size: many
v_call: TRBV28
d_call: NA
j_call: TRBJ1-4

cdr3_nt: TGTGCCAGCTGTCCGGGACAACCTAATGAAAAACTGTTTTTT
cdr3_aa: CASCPGQPNEKLFF
clone_size: many
v_call: TRBV6-2/TRBV6-3
d_call: NA
j_call: TRBJ1-4

cdr3_nt: TGTGCCTGGAGTGTGGGGATCCTGAACACTGAAGCTTTCTTT
cdr3_aa: CAWSVGILNTEAFF
clone_size: many
v_call: TRBV30
d_call: NA
j_call: TRBJ1-1

cdr3_nt: TGCAGTGCTAGGTTACAGGGTAGGGGAATCTATAATTCACCCCTCCACTTT
cdr3_aa: CSARLQGRGIYNSPLHF
clone_size: many
v_call: TRBV20-1
d_call: NA
j_call: TRBJ1-6

cdr3_nt: TGTGCCAACCCGGTCTCCTATAATTCACCCCTCCACTTT
cdr3_aa: CANPVSYNSPLHF
clone_size: many
v_call: TRBV28
d_call: NA
j_call: TRBJ1-6

cdr3_nt: TGTGCCTGGAGTGTACGGTCCTACAATGAGCAGTTCTTC
cdr3_aa: CAWSVRSYNEQFF
clone_size: NA
v_call: TRBV30
d_call: NA
j_call: TRBJ2-1

cdr3_nt: TGTGCCAGTAGTATAACCAGACAGGGCGTACGTTCGTCACCCCTCCACTTT
cdr3_aa: CASSITRQGVRSSPLHF
clone_size: many
v_call: TRBV19
d_call: TRBD1
j_call: TRBJ1-6

cdr3_nt: TGTGCCATCAGTGAGCTGTCCGGGAACACTGAAGCTTTCTTT
cdr3_aa: CAISELSGNTEAFF
clone_size: many
v_call: TRBV10-3
d_call: NA
j_call: TRBJ1-1

cdr3_nt: TGTGCCACCAGCAGAGATGTCCATCCTGAGCAGTTCTTC
cdr3_aa: CATSRDVHPEQFF
clone_size: many
v_call: TRBV15
d_call: NA
j_call: TRBJ2-1

cdr3_nt: TGTGCCAGCAGTTACTCGGACGGGAGGGGTTTGGGCACCGGGGAGCTGTTTTTT
cdr3_aa: CASSYSDGRGLGTGELFF
clone_size: many
v_call: TRBV6-2/TRBV6-3
d_call: TRBD2
j_call: TRBJ2-2

cdr3_nt: TGCAGTGCTCCTCAGCGCGGGCAGTATTTT
cdr3_aa: CSAPQRGQYF
clone_size: few
v_call: TRBV20-1
d_call: NA
j_call: TRBJ2-3

cdr3_nt: TGCGCCAGCAGCGGGACTAGCGGAACCTACAATGAGCAGTTCTTC
cdr3_aa: CASSGTSGTYNEQFF
clone_size: many
v_call: TRBV5-1
d_call: TRBD2
j_call: TRBJ2-1

cdr3_nt: TGTGCCAGCAGTTCCACTAGCGGCCAAGAGACCCAGTACTTC
cdr3_aa: CASSSTSGQETQYF
clone_size: many
v_call: TRBV12-3/TRBV12-4
d_call: TRBD2
j_call: TRBJ2-5

cdr3_nt: TGTGCCAGCAGCCATCCGGGAGGTTATCGCTATGGCTACACCTTC
cdr3_aa: CASSHPGGYRYGYTF
clone_size: many
v_call: TRBV9
d_call: NA
j_call: TRBJ1-2

cdr3_nt: TGCAGCCCCAAAGCGGGTACCTACAATGAGCAGTTCTTC
cdr3_aa: CSPKAGTYNEQFF
clone_size: NA
v_call: TRBV20-1
d_call: NA
j_call: TRBJ2-1

cdr3_nt: TGCGCCAGCAGCTTGGGGGTCAGCGAGGCGGTCGAGCAGTACTTC
cdr3_aa: CASSLGVSEAVEQYF
clone_size: few
v_call: TRBV5-1
d_call: NA
j_call: TRBJ2-7

cdr3_nt: TGCAGTGCTAGGCGGGTAGCGGGGTACGAGCAGTACTTC
cdr3_aa: CSARRVAGYEQYF
clone_size: NA
v_call: TRBV20-1
d_call: TRBD2
j_call: TRBJ2-7

cdr3_nt: TGCGCCAGCAGCTTGGGTACGGGGACCTACGAGCAGTACTTC
cdr3_aa: CASSLGTGTYEQYF
clone_size: NA
v_call: TRBV5-1
d_call: NA
j_call: TRBJ2-7

cdr3_nt: TGTGCCAGCAGCTTAGCTAAGGGAGCAGATACGCAGTATTTT
cdr3_aa: CASSLAKGADTQYF
clone_size: many
v_call: TRBV7-8
d_call: NA
j_call: TRBJ2-3

cdr3_nt: TGCAGCGTTGAAGGGTTTGTAGGGAGCTCCTACGAGCAGTACTTC
cdr3_aa: CSVEGFVGSSYEQYF
clone_size: many
v_call: TRBV29-1
d_call: NA
j_call: TRBJ2-7

cdr3_nt: TGCGCCAGCAGCTTGGAGGGCAGGGGAAATGAGCAGTTCTTC
cdr3_aa: CASSLEGRGNEQFF
clone_size: few
v_call: TRBV5-1
d_call: NA
j_call: TRBJ2-1

cdr3_nt: TGTGCCAGCAGTATTTGGGGGGATACGCAGTATTTT
cdr3_aa: CASSIWGDTQYF
clone_size: many
v_call: TRBV12-3/TRBV12-4
d_call: NA
j_call: TRBJ2-3

cdr3_nt: TGCAGTGCTAAAGCGGGGGGGCCCTACAATGAGCAGTTCTTC
cdr3_aa: CSAKAGGPYNEQFF
clone_size: many
v_call: TRBV20-1
d_call: TRBD2
j_call: TRBJ2-1

cdr3_nt: TGTGCCAGCAGTTTGCGGGGGGGGCCTAATGAGCAGTTCTTC
cdr3_aa: CASSLRGGPNEQFF
clone_size: many
v_call: TRBV12-3/TRBV12-4
d_call: TRBD2
j_call: TRBJ2-1

cdr3_nt: TGTGCCAGCAGCCCCCGGACAGCGTCGATCCAAGAGACCCAGTACTTC
cdr3_aa: CASSPRTASIQETQYF
clone_size: many
v_call: TRBV3-1
d_call: NA
j_call: TRBJ2-5

cdr3_nt: TGTGCCAGCAGTCCCCAGGGGGGGGATGAAAAACTGTTTTTT
cdr3_aa: CASSPQGGDEKLFF
clone_size: many
v_call: TRBV6-5
d_call: TRBD1
j_call: TRBJ1-4

cdr3_nt: TGTGCCAGCAGTTACTTGGCTAGACCCGATACGCAGTATTTT
cdr3_aa: CASSYLARPDTQYF
clone_size: many
v_call: TRBV6-5
d_call: NA
j_call: TRBJ2-3

cdr3_nt: TGTGCCAGCAGTTCCCCCCCTGGGGGGGGCCCTATCTCCTACAATGAGCAGTTCTTC
cdr3_aa: CASSSPPGGGPISYNEQFF
clone_size: many
v_call: TRBV28
d_call: NA
j_call: TRBJ2-1

cdr3_nt: TGTGCCAGCAGGGATTACAGGGCTGCAGAAGCTTTCTTT
cdr3_aa: CASRDYRAAEAFF
clone_size: many
v_call: TRBV27
d_call: NA
j_call: TRBJ1-1

cdr3_nt: TGCAGCGTCGATTTCCAGGGGCTTAACTATGGCTACACCTTC
cdr3_aa: CSVDFQGLNYGYTF
clone_size: many
v_call: TRBV29-1
d_call: NA
j_call: TRBJ1-2

cdr3_nt: TGTGCCAGCAGCCAGCAGGGGACTAATGAAAAACTGTTTTTT
cdr3_aa: CASSQQGTNEKLFF
clone_size: many
v_call: TRBV16
d_call: NA
j_call: TRBJ1-4

cdr3_nt: TGCAGTGCTAGAGATTCTACCCCGGGAGACACCGGGGAGCTGTTTTTT
cdr3_aa: CSARDSTPGDTGELFF
clone_size: many
v_call: TRBV20-1
d_call: NA
j_call: TRBJ2-2